This entry describes one TCR beta chain. In its sample, this clonotype was seen many times. It has no known antigen specificity. No much larger clonotype is one base removed from it; base qualities were not supplied. Ophthalmopathy patients had moderately to severely active disease, with a Clinical Activity Score of 3 or more, a NOSPECS grade of 4 or more, and a disease duration of less than 3 months. Exclusion was applied to patients with uncontrolled infections, other autoimmune diseases, pregnancy or lactation. Clinical symptoms, serum thyroxine and TRAb, thyroid ultrasound, and orbital computed tomography formed the basis for the diagnoses. PBMCs were isolated from 8 to 10 ml of fresh peripheral blood by Ficoll-Paque density gradient centrifugation. Total RNA was extracted with Trizol reagent, and quality was checked on an Agilent 2100 Bioanalyzer. The data originate from a study of T cells in Graves' hyperthyroidism and ophthalmopathy (dated by TCRdb to the late 2010s). Broadly, across the study: Peripheral blood samples were taken at initial diagnosis, before any treatment was given. TCR V-J signatures able to tell the groups apart were searched for in a discovery cohort of approximately 95 patients, of whom over 40 had Graves' ophthalmopathy and roughly 57 had stable Graves' hyperthyroidism. An independent validation cohort of 18 to 20 hyperthyroidism patients and roughly 16 patients who later progressed to ophthalmopathy tested prospective prediction of ophthalmopathy. For training and testing, the 100 or so patients in the discovery cohort were randomly divided in a 7:3 ratio. In addition, the study compared T-cell repertoires in thyroid tissue and in blood from about 6 Graves' hyperthyroidism patients. Once sampling was done, hyperthyroidism patients were given methimazole at a starting dose of 30 mg daily, whereas ophthalmopathy patients were given high-dose intravenous methylprednisolone. TCR Vbeta CDR3 sequencing of fewer than 150 peripheral blood samples (43 ophthalmopathy, about 75 hyperthyroidism and around 17 progressor patients) is reported in the paper.

From the cysteine up to the phenylalanine, the CDR3 has a length of 16 residues. Kept here is only the CDR3 DNA, which spans 48 bases and is read in frame from base 1. For CDR1 and CDR2, the germline V gene lists SGHVS and FQNEAQ. The trim is 5 bases for V and 5 bases for J, with a gap of 19 bases between the germline ends. The paper as a whole reports these results and caveats: Sample size was not statistically predetermined, and blinding of investigators to group allocation was not performed. Most expanded thyroid clonotypes (frequency above 0.001) were also detected in blood, suggesting blood repertoires may reflect thyroid immune responses. In cross-validation, a model built on a 13 V-J signature told ophthalmopathy apart from stable hyperthyroidism with just under 90% sensitivity and around 83% specificity, and in testing the same model reached 80%/75%. During validation, the model predicted progression to ophthalmopathy a median of about 6.5 months ahead of onset, with more than 60% sensitivity and 72% to 85% specificity.

The TCR beta CDR3 regions were amplified from RNA transcripts. The TCR CDR3 was subjected to a first round of RT-PCR using the HTBI primer set and the Qiagen OneStep RT-PCR kit. The libraries were constructed in a second round of multiplex PCR and then size-selected and purified. The libraries were sequenced on an Illumina HiSeq2000 using paired-end 100 bp reads. The study's own analysis went as follows. SOAPnuke was used to process the raw data, throwing out any read that contained adapters or uncalled bases, had a mean Phred below 15, or lacked an exact constant-primer or identifier match. High-quality paired reads were merged using COPE v1.2.5, and each unique nucleotide sequence was defined as a clonotype. MiTCR v1.1 was used to align clonotypes to the IMGT TRBV, TRBD and TRBJ reference segments. The analysis included only V-J combinations with a frequency above 0.0001, which together covered 99% to 99.2% of the repertoires. A TCS score was defined as the ratio of F50 (clonal expansion) to E x V (chaos), with BLOSUM62-based TCRdist applied between CDR3 peptides within each V-J. Welch's t-statistics and random forest reduced several hundred V-J features to 13, which were used in a naive Bayes classifier (R e1071). TCRdb reran the public reads through fastp at Q25 and MiXCR, keeping productive beta chains. Entries that share a CDR3 protein sequence are merged under the most common genes and DNA. These V and J calls originate from TCRdb's pipeline instead of the authors' own analysis. The sample yields 350,000 or so distinct CDR3 sequences; roughly 18% were counted once. Clones ranked in the top ten supply roughly 15% of the sample.

The chain joins TRBV7-8 to TRBJ1-5, with a tentative D gene TRBD1 over 6 matching bases. The sequenced material came from blood. The sequence was collected from a woman aged 40-49 years with Graves' ophthalmopathy. The bases read TGTGCCAGCAGCCCCCAGGGAGGGGGGCTTCATCAGCCCCAGCATTTT. This is translated as CASSPQGGGLHQPQHF. When the CDR3 is completed using the reference TRBV7-8 and TRBJ1-5 genes on either side, the full variable domain is GAGVSQSPRYKVAKRGQDVALRCDPISGHVSLFWYQQALGQGPEFLTYFQNEAQLDKSGLPSDRFFAERPEGSVSTLKIQRTQQEDSAVYLCASSPQGGGLHQPQHFGDGTRLSIL.